The source of this T cell receptor beta chain is a study of spatial heterogeneity in lung cancer. Study background: Detected sequences consistently included more beta-chain ones than alpha-chain ones. There were, on average, more than ten raw-read appearances for each unique TCR and UMI combination.

The CDR3 covers 15 residues. V was pared by 5 bases and J by 1 base, with 15 bases between. Time point reported: sample taken at primary tumor resection. Whole RNA, which was extracted from tumor, nontumor lung tissue or frozen PBMC, was sequenced without any cell sorting. One entry per CDR3 protein, called by TCRdb with MiXCR from the 5' RACE reads. This table has over a thousand distinct CDR3 sequences, about 6.2% appearing once. This clonotype is classed as medium-sized. Antigen specificity is unknown. This beta chain represents an off-target read in a library built for alpha chains; its size is of limited meaning. Findings of the study overall: When ubiquitous and regional expanded TCRs were counted, their numbers tracked ubiquitous and regional nonsynonymous mutations, respectively. Counts of expanded intratumoral alpha and beta TCRs tracked tumor mutation counts.

The gene calls are TRBV12-3 or TRBV12-4 and TRBJ2-7, with D perhaps assigned TRBD1 or TRBD2 (5 bases each). The TCR sequence derives from a female donor with early-stage non-small cell lung cancer. The sequences come from lung tumor tissue, collected at surgery. The CDR3 here is CASSVGGTGSYEQYF. Written as DNA, the CDR3 is TGTGCCAGCAGTGTAGGAGGCACAGGATCCTACGAGCAGTACTTC.